The rows below give T cell receptor beta chains drawn from one sample of a study of regulatory T cells in long-lasting Graves disease. TCRdb used MiXCR to reprocess the multiplex PCR reads, holding one entry per CDR3 protein. The data contain roughly 400,000 distinct CDR3 sequences, around 21% of them singletons. The sequenced sample was peripheral blood mononuclear cells (PBMCs), obtained when the disease was refractory, from a patient treated with antithyroid drugs. The receptors were sampled from a female donor with Graves disease. Each CDR3 is given with its conserved first and last residue. D genes are given only for firm matches. The size entry is marked missing in some rows and otherwise reads once, few, many or a size class.

V,D,size,J,length,DNA,CDR3
TRBV5-6,NA,NA,TRBJ1-6,14,TGTGCCAGCAGCTTGGTTCGGGAGCCAGGTCCCCTCCACTTT,CASSLVREPGPLHF
TRBV6-1,NA,few,TRBJ2-2,16,TGTGCCAGCAGTGAATACCCCCAGGGGGGGAACGGGGAGCTGTTTTTT,CASSEYPQGGNGELFF
TRBV7-9,TRBD1,few,TRBJ2-7,14,TGTGCCAGCAGCCGGGACAGGGGAAGTTACGAGCAGTACTTC,CASSRDRGSYEQYF
TRBV7-9,TRBD2,few,TRBJ2-5,16,TGTGCCAGCAGCCGACTAGCGGGAGTGTCGCCGGAGACCCAGTACTTC,CASSRLAGVSPETQYF
TRBV28,NA,many,TRBJ1-5,16,TGTGCCAGCAGTTTATGGGGGGGCGCCAGCAATCAGCCCCAGCATTTT,CASSLWGGASNQPQHF
TRBV19,TRBD1,few,TRBJ2-5,16,TGTGCCAGTAGTATCGGCGGGACAGGGGCCCAAGAGACCCAGTACTTC,CASSIGGTGAQETQYF
TRBV27,TRBD1,many,TRBJ1-6,14,TGTGCCAGCAGTTTCCGGACAGGGAACTCACCCCTCCACTTT,CASSFRTGNSPLHF
TRBV20-1,NA,few,TRBJ1-3,14,TGCAGCGCGGCAGGGAGCCACTCTGGAAACACCATATATTTT,CSAAGSHSGNTIYF
TRBV18,NA,few,TRBJ1-2,13,TGTGCCAGCTCACCGAACAGGGACGACGGCTACACCTTC,CASSPNRDDGYTF
TRBV7-2,NA,many,TRBJ2-7,19,TGTGCCAGCAGCGCCGGGACAGGCTTTAGCGGGATAAGGTCCTACGAGCAGTACTTC,CASSAGTGFSGIRSYEQYF
TRBV2,NA,many,TRBJ1-1,13,TGTGCCAGCAGTGATGAGGGTACCACTGAAGCTTTCTTT,CASSDEGTTEAFF
TRBV7-9,NA,NA,TRBJ2-6,14,TGTGCCAGCAGCTTAGGACTTACTCCGAACGTCCTGACTTTC,CASSLGLTPNVLTF
TRBV5-5,NA,many,TRBJ2-7,14,TGTGCCAGCAGCTTGGATGTCGTAGGGACAGAGCAGTACTTC,CASSLDVVGTEQYF
TRBV28,TRBD2,NA,TRBJ2-5,15,TGCGCCAGCAGCCAAGGGGACTACGAGGGAGAGACCCGGTACTTC,CASSQGDYEGETRYF
TRBV2,TRBD1,NA,TRBJ2-6,17,TGTGCCAGCAGGACCGGGACAGGGGGGTATGGGGCCAACGTCCTGACTTTC,CASRTGTGGYGANVLTF
TRBV28,TRBD2,many,TRBJ2-5,15,TGTGCCAGCAGTCCCACGACTAGCTGGGGGGAGACCCAGTACTTC,CASSPTTSWGETQYF
TRBV6-1,TRBD1,few,TRBJ1-2,14,TGTGCCAGCTCCACAGGACAGGGGGTGGATGGCTACACCTTC,CASSTGQGVDGYTF
TRBV6-5,NA,few,TRBJ1-2,13,TGTGCCAGCAGTTACGACAAGAACTATGGCTACACCTTC,CASSYDKNYGYTF
TRBV28,NA,NA,TRBJ2-3,15,TGTGCCAGCAGTTTCGTGAATAGCGCTGGAGATACGCAGTATTTT,CASSFVNSAGDTQYF
TRBV6-5,NA,NA,TRBJ1-2,15,TGTGCCAGCAGTTTGGACGGAATCCTTTTCTATGGCTACACCTTC,CASSLDGILFYGYTF
TRBV19,TRBD1,NA,TRBJ1-5,17,TGTGCCAGTAGTATTTACAGGGGGCAGGGAAGCAATCAGCCCCAGCATTTT,CASSIYRGQGSNQPQHF
TRBV13,NA,NA,TRBJ2-1,14,TGTGCCAGCAGCCCCCCCCCGGACCCGGATGAGCAGTTCTTC,CASSPPPDPDEQFF
TRBV6-2/TRBV6-3,TRBD1,many,TRBJ2-7,14,TGTGCCAGCAGTTGGACAGGGGAGGCCTACGAGCAGTACTTC,CASSWTGEAYEQYF
TRBV7-9,TRBD1,few,TRBJ1-2,16,TGTGCCAGCAGCTTAGTGACAGGGGGCCAATCGTATGGCTACACCTTC,CASSLVTGGQSYGYTF
TRBV27,NA,NA,TRBJ1-6,16,TGTGCCAGCAGTTTATCGGGGGCAGCCTATAATTCACCCCTCCACTTT,CASSLSGAAYNSPLHF
TRBV6-2/TRBV6-3,TRBD1,many,TRBJ2-7,16,TGTGCCAGCAGTTCAAAGGCAGGGACAGGGGGCGACGAGCAGTACTTC,CASSSKAGTGGDEQYF